This T cell receptor beta chain was retrieved from a study of Ad26.COV2.S vaccination and SARS-CoV-2 variants. Study-wide findings and caveats: With respect to non-spike TCR breadth, vaccine and placebo recipients were similar.

CDR1 is SGHRS and CDR2 is YFSETQ in the germline V gene. V trimming: 0 bases; J trimming: 6 bases; junction bases outside the gene matches: 5. CDR3 length equals 16 residues. This clone was picked up one time. No antigen is known for it. Sample treatment: roughly 19 received Ad26.COV2.S at low or high dose, single or two shots; 5 received placebo; per-sample allocation not given. Samples came from day 63 after the first vaccine or placebo injection. TCRdb's table, derived via immunoSEQ multiplex PCR, lists solely in-frame clones and lacks some. The table has some 640,000 clones, around 89% seen once. The source was peripheral blood, collected in a trial of Ad26.COV2.S vaccine versus placebo. This sequence was found in a person between 18 and 60 years old who received the Ad26.COV2.S COVID-19 vaccine or a placebo. The V and J genes are TRBV5-1 and TRBJ2-1; 11 positions match TRBD2. The DNA of the CDR3 is TGCGCCAGCAGCTTGGCCGGGACTAGCGGAGCCAATGAGCAGTTCTTC. This encodes CASSLAGTSGANEQFF. The full variable domain, rest sourced from reference TRBV5-1 and TRBJ2-1, is KAGVTQTPRYLIKTRGQQVTLSCSPISGHRSVSWYQQTPGQGLQFLFEYFSETQRNKGNFPGRFSGRQFSNSRSEMNVSTLELGDSALYLCASSLAGTSGANEQFFGPGTRLTVL.